What follows is one T cell receptor beta chain and its context. The entry originates in a study of blood T cell repertoires in COVID-19. Study background: Acute and convalescent COVID-19 samples came from the United States, Italy and Spain. PBMCs, B-cell-depleted T cells, or T cells provided the cDNA or gDNA that made up the material.

V shed 5 bases and J 3 bases; nucleotides not matched to a gene: 5. Germline V gene data show CDR1 as SGHTA and CDR2 as FQGNSA. CDR3 length: 15 residues. Per the original data handling: How many nucleated cells were present was estimated from reference gene primer amplification. Sequencing used immunoSEQ multiplex PCR; TCRdb keeps in-frame clones, though not all of them. V, J and clone size derive from that table, while D and trimming were established from the DNA sequence. The sample contains 130,000 to 150,000 clones, over 75% of which appear only once. The specimen sequenced was peripheral blood. The TCR originated in a man aged 60-69 years with active or convalescent COVID-19. The chain uses TRBV7-2 and TRBJ2-1; the match to TRBD2 covers 9 bases. Written as DNA, the CDR3 is TGTGCCAGCAGCCCAGGAGCGGGAGGCTACAATGAGCAGTTCTTC. This sequence encodes CASSPGAGGYNEQFF.